This TCR beta chain was sequenced in a study of T cell responses to AZD1222 COVID-19 vaccine. Sequencing used immunoSEQ multiplex PCR; TCRdb keeps in-frame clones, though not all of them. The sample has approximately 120,000 clones; roughly 85% are singletons. The source was peripheral blood, collected 28 days after the second AZD1222 dose. The clonotype was recovered from an adult who received the AZD1222 COVID-19 vaccine.

The CDR3 loop reads CASSLWSGGLFF. In DNA, the CDR3 is TGTGCCAGCAGCTTGTGGTCAGGGGGCCTGTTCTTC. J is TRBJ2-1 and V is TRBV5-5; 8 bases line up with TRBD1. Germline V lookup: CDR1 SGHKS, CDR2 YYEKEE (reference sequence). The CDR3 sequence is 12 residues long. V shed 1 base, J shed 15 bases, and the junction held 6 bases outside the gene matches.